The TCR beta chain under discussion was sequenced for a study of T-cell memory formation after mild COVID-19. On the study more broadly: Among the donors, TCR clusters were largely specific to each donor.

In TCRdb, the 5' RACE reads were re-called with MiXCR into one record per CDR3 protein. The data contain about 200,000 distinct CDR3 sequences, about a sixth of them singletons. In this sample, this clonotype turned up a few times. Its antigen is not identified. The study's findings and limits: CD4+ contracting clones lay mainly in CM and EM, CD8+ ones in EMRA.

The V end was cut by 6 bases, the J end by 0 bases, with 6 bases between. In germline, CDR1 is MNHEY, CDR2 SVGEGT. The CDR3 is made up of 13 amino acids. The J gene is TRBJ1-5, the V gene TRBV6-2 or TRBV6-3; D unresolved. The receptor's source is an adult woman who had mild COVID-19 (a few samples of this study predate the infection). Cell type and time point are not known. The source material was PBMCs or a T cell subset sorted from them (not recorded which). CDR3 bases: TGTGCCAGCAGACAGTTTAGCAATCAGCCCCAGCATTTT. It encodes CASRQFSNQPQHF.